Detailed here is one TCR beta chain. The antigen is unknown. This sample is drawn from a study of OX40 agonist ivuxolimab in advanced cancers. The wider study: Past anti-PD-1, anti-PD-L1 or anti-CTLA-4 therapy was accepted, and approximately 40% had received some. Study findings and constraints: Doses of 0.1 to 3.0 mg/kg were accompanied by clonal expansion of CD4+ and CD8+ blood T cells by week 6. Some nonresponders also had low normalized T-cell clonal expansion.

No patient had autoimmune disease or received systemic immunosuppression. The germline CDR1 and CDR2 sequences are ENHRY and SYGVKD. The CDR3 has 15 amino acids. V lost 2 bases, J lost 7 bases, and 8 bases stayed unmatched. Clones were sequenced by immunoSEQ multiplex PCR, and TCRdb holds only the in-frame ones, with some missing. The sample lists 60,000 to 85,000 clones; about 94% were seen once. The sequence was obtained from an adult with an advanced solid tumor such as melanoma, head and neck, liver or kidney cancer. The sample was CD4+ or CD8+ T cells sorted from blood, taken in a trial of the OX40 agonist ivuxolimab. The rearrangement joins TRBV10-3 to TRBJ2-3, with 8 bases fitting TRBD2. This CDR3 reads CAISEGREVTHTQYF. CDR3 bases: TGTGCCATCAGTGAGGGGCGGGAGGTGACACATACGCAGTATTTT.